This TCR beta chain was documented in a study of a mutant IDH1 vaccine in newly diagnosed glioma listed by TCRdb under 2021. Background for the entire study: Eight vaccinations were administered to patients in weeks 1, 3, 5, 7, 11, 15, 19 and 23, corresponding to visits V03 through V10. Six visits were used for peripheral blood collection: V03 (baseline), V05, V07, V10, V12 and V13. Vaccination was initiated 4-6 weeks after radiotherapy alone, or concurrently with temozolomide cycles in the chemotherapy-containing groups. The roughly 33 treated patients were roughly 62% male and about 38% female, with a mean age of roughly 42 years. For exploratory analyses, longitudinal TCRB deep sequencing was carried out in around 24 treated patients wherever samples were available. Prior to enrollment, patients had been given standard therapy consisting of radiotherapy alone, temozolomide alone, or radiochemotherapy with temozolomide, with the combination given to most patients. Beyond this particular receptor, the publication reports: The authors noted that analyses of patient blood samples could not be reproduced because of sample limitations. PBMC samples for TCRB deep sequencing were selected based on availability. Immune responses induced by the vaccine were seen in approximately 93% of patients across multiple MHC alleles. Pseudoprogression seemed to be unrelated to changes in the top peripheral T cell clonotypes found by TCRB sequencing.

Sample time point, as interpreted from the label and publication: week 11, during vaccination. A 20-mer mutant IDH1 peptide at 300 micrograms in Montanide made up each vaccine dose, which was injected subcutaneously together with topical imiquimod. Donors had newly diagnosed WHO grade 3 or 4 IDH1-mutant astrocytomas with loss of nuclear ATRX. The samples were drawn from NOA16, a multicentre, single-arm, open-label phase I trial in Germany that tested a mutant IDH1 peptide vaccine in humans for the first time. Genomic DNA for TCRB sequencing was extracted from EDTA blood using the DNeasy Blood and Tissue Kit. The library was built by means of the immunoSEQ multiplex PCR assay. The hsTCRB Kit was used according to the manufacturer's protocol to amplify rearranged TCR beta chain sequences. TCRB libraries were sequenced on an Illumina MiSeq. On the authors' methods: Demultiplexing, trimming and gene mapping were performed with the kit vendor's proprietary platform. In its TCRdb copy, this immuneACCESS table keeps in-frame sequences only and misses some clones. Where compared with another copy, unresolved V genes explain less than half of these, and the others have no known cause. The V and J calls and clone size were taken over from that table, and D and trimming were inferred from the DNA. The sample table records some 130,000 clones; about 80% of these occur just once. The top ten hold under 5.5% of the sample.

Note on this clone: No cognate antigen has been identified for it. Base qualities are not recorded, but no much larger clone differs from it by a single base.

The CDR3 spans 17 residues, from the cysteine through the phenylalanine. Only the CDR3 part of the read is kept: 51 bases, read in frame from the first base. V loses 6 bases at its end and J loses 0 bases; junction bases beyond the gene matches: 6. Reading the germline V gene (reference sequence) gives CDR1 SEHNR and CDR2 FQNEAQ. The source was PBMCs, collected from a glioma patient whose treatment included an IDH1 peptide vaccine. The V and J segments used are TRBV7-9 and TRBJ2-6; 9 bases in between match TRBD1. The source is a man aged 35-49 years with glioma. Here the CDR3 is given as CASRPRQGDSGANVLTF. The DNA reads as follows: TGTGCCAGCAGACCCAGACAGGGGGACTCTGGGGCCAACGTCCTGACTTTC.